The entry that follows covers one T cell receptor beta chain sequence. What it recognizes is unknown. Included in the TCR beta cDNA libraries were unique molecular identifiers. TCRdb independently ran MiXCR on the PCR reads; one entry per CDR3 protein. This sample has about 400,000 distinct CDR3 sequences; around 37% occur once, and the top ten carry 13%. The V end was cut by 5 bases, the J end by 6 bases, with 26 bases between. Per the germline V gene, CDR1 is SEHNR and CDR2 is FQNEAQ (reference sequence). This CDR3 has 17 amino acids. The source of the sample is a study of post-analysis software for immune sequencing data. Study results and limitations: In patients, five or six TRBV segments were more frequent than in controls, with TRBV5-6, TRBV5-1 and TRBV20-1 among them.

Sequencing was done on a sample of blood. This TCR was sampled from a girl aged 5 to 17 with multiple sclerosis. The chain uses TRBV7-9 and TRBJ2-7; possibly TRBD1 or TRBD2 for D (5 bases each). CDR3 nucleotides: TGTGCCAGCAGCAACTATTTAAACCGGGACCTTCCGGGCGAGCAGTACTTC. It translates to CASSNYLNRDLPGEQYF.